This T cell receptor beta chain was obtained from a study of siplizumab effects on memory and regulatory T cells. Roughly 10^5 TCR templates underwent assay in each sample. TCRdb keeps only in-frame clones here, not all; method: immunoSEQ multiplex PCR. The sample yields about 120,000 clones, roughly 93% seen once. Concerning this clone: The antigen remains unidentified.

The ends lost 6 bases at V and 9 bases at J; junction bases unmatched: 7. The V gene's germline CDR1 is SNHLY and CDR2 FYNNEI. The CDR3 is 13 residues long. Study results and caveats: Where siplizumab was present, mappable alloreactive CD4+ clones averaged approximately 73% Treg-derived, compared with 25% to 30% in controls. Naive T cells seemed more diverse than memory cells; they also seemed major alloresponse contributors. There were only a minor fraction of alloreactive clones that mapped to unstimulated subsets.

Sequencing input: non-Treg CD4+ T cells sorted from blood. This chain links TRBV2 with TRBJ2-1; 8 nucleotides line up with TRBD2. The clonotype originates from a human donor in good health. The CDR3 here is CASRAGLVSEQFF. DNA for the CDR3: TGTGCCAGCAGAGCGGGACTAGTCTCTGAGCAGTTCTTC.